Listed below are T cell receptor beta chains from one sample, sequenced in a study of T-cell reconstitution after alpha-beta-depleted transplantation in children. TCRdb ran MiXCR on the PCR reads and lists one entry per CDR3 protein. The sample carries around 450,000 distinct CDR3 sequences, over 9.5% recorded once. Sequencing used PBMCs, obtained before TCRalphabeta/CD19-depleted stem cell transplant. The source is a child aged 2-9 years with inherited bone marrow failure, due to receive a stem cell transplant. The CDR3 runs from the conserved cysteine through the conserved F or W. A D gene is named only where the DNA matches it firmly. A clone size is listed for some rows: how often the clone was seen (once, few, many), or a class if it is expanded.

D	V	size	J	DNA	CDR3
NA	TRBV27	few	TRBJ1-6	TGTGCCAGCACCACCGGAGGGTCAAGGGCACCCCTCCACTTT	CASTTGGSRAPLHF
TRBD2	TRBV4-3	few	TRBJ2-3	TGCGCCAGCAGCCAAGCCCTAACTAGCGGGAAGACAGATACGCAGTATTTT	CASSQALTSGKTDTQYF
TRBD1	TRBV11-2	NA	TRBJ2-2	TGTGCCAGCAGCGGTGAGACAGGGAGAACCGGGGAGCTGTTTTTT	CASSGETGRTGELFF
TRBD2	TRBV27	many	TRBJ2-3	TGTGCCAGCAGTTTATACGGGGGGGTGGCAGATACGCAGTATTTT	CASSLYGGVADTQYF
NA	TRBV12-3/TRBV12-4	few	TRBJ1-2	TGTGCCAGCAGTTTCGAGCGGTCCGGCCGCTATGGCTACACCTTC	CASSFERSGRYGYTF
NA	TRBV29-1	few	TRBJ2-1	TGCAGCGTCCTATACCGACAGGCGGTAGGCAATGAGCAGTTCTTC	CSVLYRQAVGNEQFF
NA	TRBV27	many	TRBJ2-1	TGTGCCAGCACTTGGACAACCAGCTCCTACAATGAGCAGTTCTTC	CASTWTTSSYNEQFF
NA	TRBV4-3	many	TRBJ2-7	TGCGCCAGCAGCCAAGGTTTTTCCCAGGGAACTCCCTACGAGCAGTACTTC	CASSQGFSQGTPYEQYF
TRBD1	TRBV25-1	many	TRBJ2-7	TGTGCCAGCAGTGCCCTCGACAGGGCCCCCTACGAGCAGTACTTC	CASSALDRAPYEQYF
NA	TRBV12-3/TRBV12-4	many	TRBJ2-6	TGTGCCAGTGGACGGCCCTCTGGGGCCAACGTCCTGACTTTC	CASGRPSGANVLTF
NA	TRBV5-1	many	TRBJ2-3	TGCGCTACAGCCAGTTTTTATAACACAGATACGCAGTATTTT	CATASFYNTDTQYF
NA	TRBV11-2	NA	TRBJ1-5	TGTGCCAGCAGCTTAGAGCGGGGGAGCAATCAGCCCCAGCATTTT	CASSLERGSNQPQHF
NA	TRBV20-1	many	TRBJ2-4	TGCAGTGCTAGGACAGGCACCGACATTCAGTACTTC	CSARTGTDIQYF
NA	TRBV12-3/TRBV12-4	many	TRBJ1-6	TGTGCCAGCAGTTTGGTAAATTCACCCCTCCACTTT	CASSLVNSPLHF
NA	TRBV29-1	many	TRBJ2-3	TGCAGCGTTGAAGATTTTACAGATACGCAGTATTTT	CSVEDFTDTQYF
NA	TRBV6-1	many	TRBJ1-1	TGTGCCAGCAGTGACATGGGCGGTTATTACACTGAAGCTTTCTTT	CASSDMGGYYTEAFF
NA	TRBV29-1	many	TRBJ2-2	TGCAGCGTTGAAACATTCACCGGGGAGCTGTTTTTT	CSVETFTGELFF
NA	TRBV20-1	many	TRBJ1-6	TGCAGCACCAAGAACCCAAGTAATTCACCCCTCCACTTT	CSTKNPSNSPLHF
NA	TRBV18	few	TRBJ2-7	TGTGCCAGCTTATACTCCTACGAGCAGTACTTC	CASLYSYEQYF
NA	TRBV4-1	many	TRBJ1-6	TGCGCCAGCAGCCAAGTTCGAATGACTAAATCACCCCTCCACTTT	CASSQVRMTKSPLHF
TRBD2	TRBV7-3	once	TRBJ2-7	TGTGCCTGGACAGGTGTGGGGACTAGCGGAGCCGCCTACGAGCAGTACTTC	CAWTGVGTSGAAYEQYF
NA	TRBV30	many	TRBJ1-5	TGTGCCTGGAGTGGGGGTTTGGGCAATCAGCCCCAGCATTTT	CAWSGGLGNQPQHF
NA	TRBV5-1	many	TRBJ2-1	TGCGCCAGCAGCTTGGAAGCTACCTCCTACAATGAGCAGTTCTTC	CASSLEATSYNEQFF
NA	TRBV28	many	TRBJ1-5	TGTGCCAGCAGACTCACACTGGCTAGCAATCAGCCCCAGCATTTT	CASRLTLASNQPQHF
TRBD1	TRBV5-1	many	TRBJ2-4	TGCGCCAGCAGCGTACAGACAGGGTTAGCCAAAAACATTCAGTACTTC	CASSVQTGLAKNIQYF
TRBD2	TRBV7-2	many	TRBJ2-3	TGTGCCAGCAGCCGGCGAGCGGGAGGGGGGGATACGCAGTATTTT	CASSRRAGGGDTQYF
NA	TRBV20-1	many	TRBJ2-7	TGCAGTGCTAGTCAGTCGGGGTACCCCTACGAGCAGTACTTC	CSASQSGYPYEQYF
NA	TRBV2	NA	TRBJ2-1	TGTGCCAGCAGTCCGACTACCAATGAGCAGTTCTTC	CASSPTTNEQFF
NA	TRBV19	many	TRBJ2-7	TGTGCCAGTAGTGGGATGACTGGCAGCTCCTACGAGCAGTACTTC	CASSGMTGSSYEQYF